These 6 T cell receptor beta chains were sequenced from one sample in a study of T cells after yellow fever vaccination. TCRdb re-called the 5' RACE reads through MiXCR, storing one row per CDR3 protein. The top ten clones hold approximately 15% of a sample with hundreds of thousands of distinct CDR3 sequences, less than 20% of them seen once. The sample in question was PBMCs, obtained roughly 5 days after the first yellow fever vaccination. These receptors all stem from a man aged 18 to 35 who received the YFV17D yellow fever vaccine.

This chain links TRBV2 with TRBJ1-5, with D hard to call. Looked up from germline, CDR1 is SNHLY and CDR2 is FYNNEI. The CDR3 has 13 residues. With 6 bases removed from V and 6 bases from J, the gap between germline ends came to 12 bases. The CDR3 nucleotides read TGTGCCAGCAGCCCGGAATCGGGTCAGCCCCAGCATTTT. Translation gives CASSPESGQPQHF.

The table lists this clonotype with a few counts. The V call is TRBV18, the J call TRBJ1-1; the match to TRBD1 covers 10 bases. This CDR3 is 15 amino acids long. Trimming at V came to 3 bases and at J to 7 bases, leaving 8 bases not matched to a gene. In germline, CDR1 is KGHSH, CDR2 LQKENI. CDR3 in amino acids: CASSPTPGQGNEAFF. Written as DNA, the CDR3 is TGTGCCAGCTCACCTACACCGGGACAGGGGAATGAAGCTTTCTTT.

CDR3 sequence (DNA): TGTGCCAGCAGCTCCCCCCGCAGGGGATACGAGCAGTACGTC. Its protein product is CASSSPRRGYEQYV. V usage is TRBV7-9 and J usage is TRBJ2-7; D is perhaps TRBD1 (6 bases). Germline V CDR1 and CDR2: SEHNR, FQNEAQ (reference sequence). The V gene lost 4 bases and the J gene lost 4 bases, with 14 bases spanning the gap. The CDR3 has 14 amino acids.

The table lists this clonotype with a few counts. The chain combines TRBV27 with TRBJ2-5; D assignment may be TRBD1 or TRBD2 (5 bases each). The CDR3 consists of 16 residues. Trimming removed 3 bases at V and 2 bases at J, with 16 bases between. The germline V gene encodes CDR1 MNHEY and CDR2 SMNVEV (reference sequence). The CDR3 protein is CASSFGTGVVQETQYF. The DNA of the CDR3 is TGTGCCAGCAGTTTCGGGACCGGGGTCGTACAAGAGACCCAGTACTTC.

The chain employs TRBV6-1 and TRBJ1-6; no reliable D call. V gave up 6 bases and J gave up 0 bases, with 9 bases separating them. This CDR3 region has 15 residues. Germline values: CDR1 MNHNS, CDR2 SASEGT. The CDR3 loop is CASSVAVSYNSPLHF. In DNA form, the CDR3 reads TGTGCCAGCAGCGTAGCGGTCTCCTATAATTCACCCCTCCACTTT.

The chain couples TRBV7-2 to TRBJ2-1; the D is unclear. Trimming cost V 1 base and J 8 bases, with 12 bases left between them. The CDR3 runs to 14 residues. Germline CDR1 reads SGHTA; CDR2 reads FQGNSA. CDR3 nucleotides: TGTGCCAGCAGCTTAGGGTACTCGGTGGATGAGCAGTTCTTC. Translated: CASSLGYSVDEQFF.